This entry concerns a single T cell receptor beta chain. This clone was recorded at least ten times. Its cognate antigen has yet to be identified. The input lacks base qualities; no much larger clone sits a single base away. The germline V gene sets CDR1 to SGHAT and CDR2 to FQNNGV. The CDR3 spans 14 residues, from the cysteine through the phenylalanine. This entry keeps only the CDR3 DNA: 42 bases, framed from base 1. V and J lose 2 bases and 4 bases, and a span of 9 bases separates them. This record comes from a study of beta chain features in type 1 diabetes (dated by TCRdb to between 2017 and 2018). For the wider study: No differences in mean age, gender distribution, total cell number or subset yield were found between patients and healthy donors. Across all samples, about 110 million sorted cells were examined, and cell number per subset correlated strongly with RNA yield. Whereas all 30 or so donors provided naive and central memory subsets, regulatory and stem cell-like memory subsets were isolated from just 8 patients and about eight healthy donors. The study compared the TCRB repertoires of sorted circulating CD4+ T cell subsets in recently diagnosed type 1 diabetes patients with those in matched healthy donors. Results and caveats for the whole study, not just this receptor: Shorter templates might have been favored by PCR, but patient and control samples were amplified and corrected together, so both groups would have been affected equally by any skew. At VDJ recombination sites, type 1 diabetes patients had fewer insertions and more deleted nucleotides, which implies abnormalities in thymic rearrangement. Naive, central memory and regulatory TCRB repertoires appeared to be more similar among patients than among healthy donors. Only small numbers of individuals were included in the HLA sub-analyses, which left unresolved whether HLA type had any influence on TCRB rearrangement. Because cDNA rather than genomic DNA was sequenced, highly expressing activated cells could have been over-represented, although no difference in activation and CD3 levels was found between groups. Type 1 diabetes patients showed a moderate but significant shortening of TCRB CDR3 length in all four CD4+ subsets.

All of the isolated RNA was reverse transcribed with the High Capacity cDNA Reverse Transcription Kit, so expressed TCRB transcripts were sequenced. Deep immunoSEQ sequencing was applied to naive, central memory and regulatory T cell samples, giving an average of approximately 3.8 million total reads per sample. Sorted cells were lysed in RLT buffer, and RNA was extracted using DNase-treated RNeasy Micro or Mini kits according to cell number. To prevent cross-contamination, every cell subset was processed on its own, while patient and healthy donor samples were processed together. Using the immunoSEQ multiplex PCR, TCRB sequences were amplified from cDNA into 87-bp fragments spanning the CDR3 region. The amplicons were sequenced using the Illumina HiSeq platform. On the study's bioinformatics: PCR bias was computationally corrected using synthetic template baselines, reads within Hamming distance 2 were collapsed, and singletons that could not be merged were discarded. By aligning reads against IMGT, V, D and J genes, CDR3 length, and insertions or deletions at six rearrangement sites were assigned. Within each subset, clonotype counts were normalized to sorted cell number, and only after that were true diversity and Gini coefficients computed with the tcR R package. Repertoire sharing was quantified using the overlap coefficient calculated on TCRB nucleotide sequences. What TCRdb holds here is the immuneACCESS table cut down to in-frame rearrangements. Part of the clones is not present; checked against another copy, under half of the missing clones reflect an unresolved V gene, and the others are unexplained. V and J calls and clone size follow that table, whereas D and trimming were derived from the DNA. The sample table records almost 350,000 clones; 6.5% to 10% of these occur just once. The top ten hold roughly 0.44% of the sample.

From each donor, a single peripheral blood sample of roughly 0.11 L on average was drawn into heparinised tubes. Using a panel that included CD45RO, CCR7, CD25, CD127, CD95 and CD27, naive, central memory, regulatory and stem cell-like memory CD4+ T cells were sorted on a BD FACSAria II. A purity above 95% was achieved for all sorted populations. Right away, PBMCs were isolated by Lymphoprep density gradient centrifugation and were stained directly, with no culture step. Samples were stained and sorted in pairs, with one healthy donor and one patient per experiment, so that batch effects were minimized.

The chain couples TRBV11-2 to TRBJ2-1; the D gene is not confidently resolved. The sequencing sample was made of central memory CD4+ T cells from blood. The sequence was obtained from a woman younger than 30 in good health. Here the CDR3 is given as CASSLSLGYNEQFF. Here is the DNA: TGTGCCAGCAGCTTAAGTCTGGGTTACAATGAGCAGTTCTTC. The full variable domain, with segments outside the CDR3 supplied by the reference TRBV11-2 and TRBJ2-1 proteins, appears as EAGVAQSPRYKIIEKRQSVAFWCNPISGHATLYWYQQILGQGPKLLIQFQNNGVVDDSQLPKDRFSAERLKGVDSTLKIQPAKLEDSAVYLCASSLSLGYNEQFFGPGTRLTVL.